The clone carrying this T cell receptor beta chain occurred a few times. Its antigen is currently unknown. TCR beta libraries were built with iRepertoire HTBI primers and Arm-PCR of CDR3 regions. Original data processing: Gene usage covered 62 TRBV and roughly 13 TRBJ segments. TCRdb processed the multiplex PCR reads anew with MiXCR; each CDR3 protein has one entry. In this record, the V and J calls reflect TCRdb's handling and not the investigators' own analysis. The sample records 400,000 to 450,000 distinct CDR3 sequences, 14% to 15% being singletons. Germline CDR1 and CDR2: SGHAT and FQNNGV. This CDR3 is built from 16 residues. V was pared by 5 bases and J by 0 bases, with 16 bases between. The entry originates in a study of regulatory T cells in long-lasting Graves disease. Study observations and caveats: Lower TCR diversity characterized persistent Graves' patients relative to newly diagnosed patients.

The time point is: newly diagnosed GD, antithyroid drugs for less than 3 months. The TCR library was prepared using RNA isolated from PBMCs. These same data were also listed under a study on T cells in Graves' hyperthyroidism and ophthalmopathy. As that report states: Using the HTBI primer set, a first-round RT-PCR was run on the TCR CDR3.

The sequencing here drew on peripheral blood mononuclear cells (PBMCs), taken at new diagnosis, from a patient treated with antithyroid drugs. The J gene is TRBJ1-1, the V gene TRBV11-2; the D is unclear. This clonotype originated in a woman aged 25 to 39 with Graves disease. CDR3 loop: CASSLLYGAMNTEAFF. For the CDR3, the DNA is TGTGCCAGCAGCCTACTATATGGAGCCATGAACACTGAAGCTTTCTTT.